The 30 T cell receptor beta chains below come from one sample, sequenced in a study of cytomegalovirus exposure and HLA in healthy donors. Researchers ran the PCR with 60 Vbeta and 13 Jbeta primers. Assay used: immunoSEQ multiplex PCR; TCRdb lists only in-frame clones, some missing. The sample contains 110,000 to 150,000 clones, roughly 76% of which appear only once. Sample: PBMCs. These receptors originate from a female donor in good health and CMV-seronegative.

This chain uses TRBV28 with TRBJ2-7; 7 positions match TRBD2. This CDR3 is 16 amino acids long. From germline, CDR1 is MDHEN and CDR2 SYDVKM. The V and J ends lost 1 base and 2 bases, in that order; junction bases with no gene match: 8. This chain's CDR3 is CASSLFWREPTYEQYF. For the CDR3, the DNA is TGTGCCAGCAGTTTATTTTGGCGGGAGCCCACCTACGAGCAGTACTTC.

The gene calls are TRBV19 and TRBJ2-1; 14 nucleotides line up with TRBD2. Germline V gene lookup returns CDR1 LNHDA and CDR2 SQIVND (reference sequence). The length of the CDR3 is 17 residues. The V and J ends lost 5 bases and 1 base, in that order; junction bases with no gene match: 4. In DNA, the CDR3 is TGTGCCAGTAGTCCGGGACTAGCGGGAGTGTCCTACAATGAGCAGTTCTTC. It translates to CASSPGLAGVSYNEQFF.

The rearrangement links TRBV6-4 to TRBJ1-1; 8 bases align to TRBD1. V was pared by 6 bases and J by 4 bases, with 4 bases of the junction left unmatched. CDR1 is MRHNA, CDR2 SNTAGT, per germline. This CDR3 spans 13 amino acids. The CDR3 region is CASSVTGGTEAFF. The CDR3 DNA follows: TGTGCCAGCAGCGTTACAGGGGGCACTGAAGCTTTCTTT.

The chain couples TRBV19 to TRBJ1-1; D might be TRBD1 (5 bases). From germline, CDR1 is LNHDA and CDR2 SQIVND (reference sequence). V lost 4 bases and J lost 4, with 7 bases in between. This CDR3 is built from 12 residues. The CDR3 DNA is TGTGCCAGTAGTAGACAGTTCACTGAAGCTTTCTTT. As protein: CASSRQFTEAFF.

This clone has just one count. The CDR3: CASTAGIPSYNEQFF. Here the CDR3 DNA reads TGTGCCAGCACGGCGGGAATTCCCTCCTACAATGAGCAGTTCTTC. The V gene is TRBV2, the J gene TRBJ2-1; a weak D match, TRBD2 (6 bases). The germline gives CDR1 SNHLY, CDR2 FYNNEI. This CDR3 contains 15 residues. Trimming took 7 bases from V and 0 from J, leaving 13 bases between them.

V usage is TRBV19 and J usage is TRBJ2-7; 7 bases are shared with TRBD2. The length of the CDR3 is 13 residues. Germline V lookup: CDR1 LNHDA, CDR2 SQIVND (reference sequence). The ends lost 5 bases at V and 5 bases at J; junction bases unmatched: 6. The DNA of the CDR3 is TGTGCCAGTAGTCTCCTGGGGGGGAACGAGCAGTACTTC. It codes for CASSLLGGNEQYF. The complete variable domain, with remaining parts taken from reference TRBV19 and TRBJ2-7, reads DGGITQSPKYLFRKEGQNVTLSCEQNLNHDAMYWYRQDPGQGLRLIYYSQIVNDFQKGDIAEGYSVSREKKESFPLTVTSAQKNPTAFYLCASSLLGGNEQYFGPGTRLTVT.

V is TRBV27 and J is TRBJ1-4, with 8 bases identical to TRBD1. The germline gives CDR1 MNHEY, CDR2 SMNVEV (reference sequence). The CDR3 consists of 14 residues. The V gene end was trimmed by 1 base and the J gene end by 8 bases; junction bases not matched to a gene: 3. For the CDR3, the DNA is TGTGCCAGCAGTTTATGGGACAGGCCGGAAAAACTGTTTTTT. It translates to CASSLWDRPEKLFF.

The gene calls are TRBV7-8 and TRBJ2-7; 12 bases are shared with TRBD1. The CDR3 extends over 16 amino acids. J gave up 4 bases and V 1 base, and 5 bases lay outside the gene matches. Germline loops: CDR1 SGHVS, CDR2 FQNEAQ. CDR3: CASSLDGDRGQYEQYF. DNA for the CDR3: TGTGCCAGCAGCTTAGATGGGGACAGGGGGCAATACGAGCAGTACTTC.

The V gene is TRBV9, the J gene TRBJ2-4; maybe TRBD2 (6 bases). Germline loops: CDR1 SGDLS, CDR2 YYNGEE. V was cut by 4 bases and J by 8 bases, with 16 bases left in between. The CDR3 loop spans 14 amino acids. As DNA, the CDR3 is TGTGCCAGCAGCCCCGACGGAGGGGCGGACATTCAGTACTTC. Translating it yields CASSPDGGADIQYF.

This clone appeared once. The V gene is TRBV18, the J gene TRBJ2-6; 9 nucleotides align to TRBD1. This CDR3 region has 18 residues. CDR1 is KGHSH and CDR2 is LQKENI in the germline V gene. Germline trimming cut 2 bases from V and 0 bases from J; bases unmatched to any gene: 5. Written as DNA, the CDR3 is TGTGCCAGCTCACCATCAGGGACAGGGTCCTCTGGGGCCAACGTCCTGACTTTC. As protein: CASSPSGTGSSGANVLTF.

A few counts support this clone. The chain couples TRBV10-3 to TRBJ1-1, with TRBD1 as a possible D gene (6 bases). CDR3 length: 14 residues. The V end was cut by 0 bases, the J end by 7 bases, with 12 bases between. Germline-derived CDR1 and CDR2 are ENHRY and SYGVKD. CDR3 residues: CAISESWGHIEAFF. The DNA for the CDR3 is TGTGCCATCAGTGAGTCTTGGGGACATATTGAAGCTTTCTTT.

This clone was seen more than once but under ten times. The chain couples TRBV5-1 to TRBJ2-6; 7 bases map to TRBD1. Losses at the gene ends were 4 bases for V and 0 bases for J; bases not matched to a gene: 7. Germline assignment: CDR1 SGHRS and CDR2 YFSETQ. The CDR3 sequence is 17 residues long. The CDR3 bases are TGCGCCAGCAGCGGAACAGGGGTCCTCTCTGGGGCCAACGTCCTGACTTTC. This gives the protein CASSGTGVLSGANVLTF.

This clone was detected a few times. This rearrangement joins TRBV19 to TRBJ1-1; 8 bases agree with TRBD1. The V gene end was trimmed by 3 bases and the J gene end by 5 bases; junction bases not matched to a gene: 2. CDR1 is LNHDA, CDR2 SQIVND, per germline (reference sequence). This CDR3 is 13 amino acids long. CDR3 coding DNA: TGTGCCAGTAGTATGGGACAGGCGACTGAAGCTTTCTTT. Translating it yields CASSMGQATEAFF. The full variable domain, rest sourced from reference TRBV19 and TRBJ1-1, is DGGITQSPKYLFRKEGQNVTLSCEQNLNHDAMYWYRQDPGQGLRLIYYSQIVNDFQKGDIAEGYSVSREKKESFPLTVTSAQKNPTAFYLCASSMGQATEAFFGQGTRLTVV.

The chain recombines TRBV27 with TRBJ1-5; possible D gene TRBD1, 5 bases. The CDR3 is made up of 14 amino acids. V dropped 5 bases and J dropped 0 bases, with 8 bases sitting between them. The germline V gene encodes CDR1 MNHEY and CDR2 SMNVEV (reference sequence). This CDR3 is CASSAGFSNQPQHF. Here the CDR3 DNA reads TGTGCCAGCAGTGCAGGGTTTAGCAATCAGCCCCAGCATTTT.

Here the CDR3 reads CASSLQGWGPTEAFF. In DNA form, the CDR3 reads TGCGCCAGCAGCTTACAAGGGTGGGGGCCCACTGAAGCTTTCTTT. The V gene is TRBV5-1, the J gene TRBJ1-1; possibly TRBD1 for D (6 bases). CDR3 length equals 15 residues. Between the trimmed V and J ends, which lost 2 bases and 4 bases, there was a span of 15 bases. Germline V lookup: CDR1 SGHRS, CDR2 YFSETQ.

On this clone itself: Germline is not matched at one junction end, which may reflect a read error. J is TRBJ1-5 and V is TRBV6-6; the D gene is possibly TRBD1 (5 bases). The germline V gene has CDR1 MNHNY and CDR2 SVGAGI (reference sequence). The CDR3 spans 14 residues. CDR3 sequence: CASSYGASTQPQHF. In nucleotides, the CDR3 is TGTGCCAGCAGTTACGGGGCCAGCACTCAGCCCCAGCATTTT.

This clone was observed a single time. The genes are TRBV29-1 and TRBJ2-2, with TRBD1 identical over 10 bases. The germline gives CDR1 SQVTM, CDR2 ANQGSEA. J was trimmed by 3 bases and V by 7 bases; bases with no gene match: 8. The CDR3 has 15 amino acids. CDR3: CSAKRQGAYTGELFF. The DNA of the CDR3 is TGCAGCGCCAAAAGACAGGGGGCGTACACCGGGGAGCTGTTTTTT.

The sample holds one count of this clone. This chain uses TRBV6-5 with TRBJ2-7; 8 bases are shared with TRBD1. CDR1 MNHEY and CDR2 SVGAGI come from the germline V gene. The V and J ends lost 6 bases and 3 bases, in that order; junction bases with no gene match: 7. The CDR3 is 14 residues long. CDR3 amino acids: CASSLRTGIYEQYF. CDR3 coding DNA: TGTGCCAGCAGCCTCCGGACAGGGATCTACGAGCAGTACTTC.

This chain connects TRBV27 to TRBJ2-1, with a weak D call TRBD1 (6 bases). The V and J ends lost 2 bases and 11 bases respectively, with 10 bases between them. The V gene's germline CDR1 is MNHEY and CDR2 SMNVEV (reference sequence). CDR3 length equals 12 residues. CDR3 in amino acids: CASSLITGKQFF. The CDR3 DNA is TGTGCCAGCAGTTTAATCACAGGGAAGCAGTTCTTC.

J is TRBJ2-7 and V is TRBV5-1, with D unclear. The CDR3 totals 12 residues. Germline V gene lookup returns CDR1 SGHRS and CDR2 YFSETQ. V was cut by 8 bases and J by 4 bases, with 13 bases left in between. Written as DNA, the CDR3 is TGCGCCAGTAGCAGCGAGAGGTACGAGCAGTACTTC. Translation: CASSSERYEQYF.

The chain recombines TRBV19 with TRBJ1-2, with D perhaps TRBD1 (6 bases). Germline CDR1 LNHDA, CDR2 SQIVND (reference sequence). The CDR3 is 16 amino acids. V lost 7 bases, J lost 6 bases, and 24 bases lay in between. CDR3 residues: CASNSHSGTRLDGYTF. The DNA for the CDR3 is TGTGCCAGTAACTCTCACTCCGGGACACGGTTGGATGGCTACACCTTC.

This sequence joins TRBV5-4 and TRBJ1-2, with TRBD1 matching over 8 bases. Trimming removed 5 bases from V and 4 bases from J; junction bases left unmatched: 7. CDR3 length: 14 residues. The germline CDR1 and CDR2 sequences are SGHNT and YYREEE (reference sequence). The CDR3 reads CASRHRGTPYGYTF. CDR3 coding DNA: TGTGCCAGCAGACACAGGGGGACCCCCTATGGCTACACCTTC.

The chain uses TRBV5-4 and TRBJ1-1, with a tentative D call TRBD1 (6 bases). CDR3 size: 14 residues. V dropped 4 bases and J dropped 2 bases, with 12 bases sitting between them. The germline CDR1 and CDR2 sequences are SGHNT and YYREEE (reference sequence). The CDR3 here is CASSIGQYNTEAFF. The CDR3 bases are TGTGCCAGCAGCATAGGACAGTATAACACTGAAGCTTTCTTT.

The rearrangement links TRBV28 to TRBJ2-5; weak D call: TRBD1 (6 bases). The V gene lost 6 bases and the J gene lost 1 base, with 9 bases spanning the gap. This CDR3 has 13 residues. In germline, CDR1 is MDHEN, CDR2 SYDVKM. Here the CDR3 DNA reads TGTGCCAGCAGGCCAGGGGTCCAAGAGACCCAGTACTTC. Translation: CASRPGVQETQYF.

This clone occurred once. This rearrangement joins TRBV4-1 to TRBJ1-5; the D gene is possibly TRBD1 (5 bases). Germline CDR1 MGHRA, CDR2 YSYEKL. V lost 1 base to trimming and J lost 4 bases, with 17 bases between them. The CDR3 totals 17 residues. CDR3 sequence reads: CASSQVDNVAGNQPQHF. CDR3 in DNA: TGCGCCAGCAGCCAAGTGGACAACGTGGCAGGGAATCAGCCCCAGCATTTT.

The chain combines TRBV2 with TRBJ2-7, with TRBD2 matching 8 bases. Unmatched junction bases numbered 6, after V lost 7 bases and J lost 4 bases. This CDR3 is built from 13 residues. The germline gives CDR1 SNHLY, CDR2 FYNNEI. CDR3 bases: TGTGCCAGCATACGGACGGGGGGGTACGAGCAGTACTTC. Protein: CASIRTGGYEQYF.

The chain has TRBV5-1 and TRBJ2-5, with TRBD2 identical over 12 bases. The CDR3 has 17 amino acids. V was pared by 2 bases and J by 5 bases, with 10 bases of the junction left unmatched. Germline V gene lookup returns CDR1 SGHRS and CDR2 YFSETQ. The DNA for the CDR3 is TGCGCCAGCAGCTTTTCCCAGACTAGCGGGGGAGGGGAGACCCAGTACTTC. Protein product: CASSFSQTSGGGETQYF.

The CDR3 DNA reads TGTGCCAGCAGGCTGGGTGGCGGCACTGAAGCTTTCTTT. It is translated as CASRLGGGTEAFF. V gene TRBV5-4 combines with J gene TRBJ1-1; D unclear. Germline assignment: CDR1 SGHNT and CDR2 YYREEE (reference sequence). V shed 5 bases and J shed 4 bases, with 12 bases lying between them. The CDR3 covers 13 residues. Looking up the rest from reference TRBV5-4 and TRBJ1-1 gives the full variable domain: ETGVTQSPTHLIKTRGQQVTLRCSSQSGHNTVSWYQQALGQGPQFIFQYYREEENGRGNFPPRFSGLQFPNYSSELNVNALELDDSALYLCASRLGGGTEAFFGQGTRLTVV.

The chain recombines TRBV9 with TRBJ2-5, with 7 bases lining up with TRBD1. The germline V gene encodes CDR1 SGDLS and CDR2 YYNGEE. This CDR3 contains 14 residues. The V gene end was trimmed by 0 bases and the J gene end by 3 bases; junction bases not matched to a gene: 2. The CDR3 sequence: CASSVATGEETQYF. In DNA form, the CDR3 reads TGTGCCAGCAGCGTAGCTACAGGGGAAGAGACCCAGTACTTC.

The DNA for the CDR3 is TGTGCCAGCAGTCAAGGGGGGGGGCGCCAGCCCCAGCATTTT. It codes for CASSQGGGRQPQHF. V usage is TRBV6-6 and J usage is TRBJ1-5; the D gene is possibly TRBD1 (6 bases). Trimming left V 5 bases short and J 7 bases short, with 15 bases between. The CDR3 spans 14 residues. Looked up from germline, CDR1 is MNHNY and CDR2 is SVGAGI (reference sequence).